This TCR beta chain was recovered during a study of blood T cell repertoires in COVID-19. Produced via immunoSEQ multiplex PCR; TCRdb's table is partial and in-frame only. The repertoire has 200,000 or so clones, approximately 83% of them found once; the top ten carry 4.5% to 5%. This CDR3 has 12 amino acids. Trimming took 5 bases from V and 5 from J, leaving 9 bases between them. Germline V gives CDR1 MNHEY, CDR2 SMNVEV (reference sequence). The J gene is TRBJ1-2, the V gene TRBV27; no firm D call. Material for sequencing was PBMCs or T cells enriched from blood (not recorded which). The receptor was derived from a woman aged 45 to 65 who had been exposed to COVID-19. In DNA, the CDR3 is TGTGCCAGCAGTCCCCGGGGTTATGGCTACACCTTC. This translates into CASSPRGYGYTF.